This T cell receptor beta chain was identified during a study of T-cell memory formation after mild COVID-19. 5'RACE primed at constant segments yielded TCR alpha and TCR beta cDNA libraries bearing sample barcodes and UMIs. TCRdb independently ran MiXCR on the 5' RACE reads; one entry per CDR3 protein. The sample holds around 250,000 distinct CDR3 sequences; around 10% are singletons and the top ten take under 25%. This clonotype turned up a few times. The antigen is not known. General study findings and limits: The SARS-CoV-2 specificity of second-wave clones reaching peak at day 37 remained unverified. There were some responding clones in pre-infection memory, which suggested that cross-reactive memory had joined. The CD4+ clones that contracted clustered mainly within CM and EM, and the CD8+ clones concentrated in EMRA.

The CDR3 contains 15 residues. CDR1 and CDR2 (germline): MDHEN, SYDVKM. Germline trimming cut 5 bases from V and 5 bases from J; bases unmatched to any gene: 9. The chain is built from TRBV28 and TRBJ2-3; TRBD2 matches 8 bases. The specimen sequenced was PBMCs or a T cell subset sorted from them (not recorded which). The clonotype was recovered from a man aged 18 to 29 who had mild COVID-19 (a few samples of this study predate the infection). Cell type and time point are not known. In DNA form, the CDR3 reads TGTGCCAGCAGTCGCGGAGGGACTAGAGGAGATACGCAGTATTTT. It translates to CASSRGGTRGDTQYF.